A single sample is the source of the 16 T cell receptor beta chains below, sequenced in a study of blood T cell repertoires in COVID-19. TCRdb's table, derived via immunoSEQ multiplex PCR, lists solely in-frame clones and lacks some. Of tens of thousands of clones in the sample, approximately 88% were seen once. Sequenced sample: peripheral blood. These receptors were collected from a man between 45 and 60 years old with acute or convalescent COVID-19.

This chain links TRBV7-2 with TRBJ2-3; 9 nucleotides line up with TRBD1. The CDR3 sequence is 15 residues long. V gave up 5 bases and J gave up 3 bases; unmatched junction bases: 6. CDR1 is SGHTA and CDR2 is FQGNSA in the germline V gene. The CDR3: CASSVLGQGTDTQYF. In nucleotides, the CDR3 is TGTGCCAGCAGCGTCTTGGGACAGGGTACAGATACGCAGTATTTT.

The V call is TRBV5-1, the J call TRBJ1-2; TRBD1 aligns across 7 bases. Trimming at V came to 5 bases and at J to 6 bases, leaving 13 bases not matched to a gene. The CDR3 consists of 15 residues. Looked up from germline, CDR1 is SGHRS and CDR2 is YFSETQ. The CDR3 sequence: CASRPGRGFLDGYTF. CDR3 DNA: TGCGCCAGCAGACCCGGCAGGGGGTTCCTGGATGGCTACACCTTC.

The chain is built from TRBV19 and TRBJ1-1; the match to TRBD1 covers 10 bases. CDR1 is LNHDA, CDR2 SQIVND, per germline (reference sequence). J was trimmed by 3 bases and V by 3 bases; bases with no gene match: 10. CDR3 length: 17 amino acids. The CDR3 loop is CASSIRDRGRLDTEAFF. CDR3 DNA: TGTGCCAGTAGTATCCGCGACAGGGGGCGTTTGGACACTGAAGCTTTCTTT.

This clone occurred a few times. The chain combines TRBV5-1 with TRBJ2-1, with TRBD2 matching over 8 bases. With V trimmed by 0 bases and J by 6 bases, 8 bases remained unmatched. The germline V gene encodes CDR1 SGHRS and CDR2 YFSETQ. This CDR3 region has 16 residues. CDR3 nucleotides: TGCGCCAGCAGCTTGGAGGGCGGGAGGCCCGGCAATGAGCAGTTCTTC. This encodes CASSLEGGRPGNEQFF. The whole variable domain, filled in from reference TRBV5-1 and TRBJ2-1, reads KAGVTQTPRYLIKTRGQQVTLSCSPISGHRSVSWYQQTPGQGLQFLFEYFSETQRNKGNFPGRFSGRQFSNSRSEMNVSTLELGDSALYLCASSLEGGRPGNEQFFGPGTRLTVL.

This clone occurred once. V is TRBV29-1 and J is TRBJ1-1; 10 bases are shared with TRBD1. The CDR3 totals 15 residues. J was trimmed by 5 bases and V by 6 bases; bases with no gene match: 12. The germline CDR1 and CDR2 sequences are SQVTM and ANQGSEA. For the CDR3, the DNA is TGCAGCGTGATGGGGGCCGGGACAGGGGAAACTGAAGCTTTCTTT. Encoded protein: CSVMGAGTGETEAFF.

V gene TRBV7-9 combines with J gene TRBJ2-2; the D gene is possibly TRBD1 (6 bases). The CDR3 totals 15 residues. V lost 4 bases and J lost 5, with 14 bases in between. In germline, CDR1 is SEHNR, CDR2 FQNEAQ (reference sequence). CDR3 DNA sequence: TGTGCCAGCAGCTCTGGGACACCGGGGACCGGGGAGCTGTTTTTT. Translated: CASSSGTPGTGELFF.

The V call is TRBV3-1 (or the pseudogene TRBV3-2), the J call TRBJ1-4; D gene uncertain. Per the germline V gene, CDR1 is LGHDT and CDR2 is YNNKEL (reference sequence). Trimming stripped 4 bases from V and 7 bases from J, with 13 bases between. This CDR3 spans 14 amino acids. CDR3 nucleotides: TGTGCCAGCAGCCTAGCCGGAGGGAGTGAAAAACTGTTTTTT. This sequence encodes CASSLAGGSEKLFF.

This chain uses TRBV5-6 with TRBJ1-6; no reliable D call. V lost 0 bases to trimming and J lost 9 bases, with 13 bases between them. The CDR3 has 15 residues. Germline-derived CDR1 and CDR2 are SGHDT and YYEEEE. In nucleotides, the CDR3 is TGTGCCAGCAGCTTGGGGGCCGTCGGAAGTTCACCCCTCCACTTT. It specifies CASSLGAVGSSPLHF.

The chain combines TRBV19 with TRBJ2-5; no firm D call. The germline gives CDR1 LNHDA, CDR2 SQIVND (reference sequence). The CDR3 extends over 11 amino acids. V was pared by 5 bases and J by 5 bases, with 6 bases between. The CDR3 nucleotides read TGTGCCAGTAGTTCGAGGGAGACCCAGTACTTC. It codes for CASSSRETQYF.

The chain joins TRBV28 to TRBJ1-2, with 8 bases lining up with TRBD1. CDR1 and CDR2 from the germline V gene are MDHEN and SYDVKM. The V segment lost 1 base and the J segment 2 bases; nucleotides outside the gene matches: 9. The CDR3 runs to 17 residues. As DNA, the CDR3 is TGTGCCAGCAGTTTATACCTTCCCACAGGGGGGAACTATGGCTACACCTTC. This encodes CASSLYLPTGGNYGYTF.

This clone was seen a handful of times. V is TRBV2 and J is TRBJ2-7, with D possibly TRBD2 on 6 matching bases. With 5 bases removed from V and 5 bases from J, the gap between germline ends came to 16 bases. CDR1 and CDR2 from the germline V gene are SNHLY and FYNNEI. The CDR3 runs to 14 residues. The CDR3 DNA sequence: TGTGCCAGCAGTCCCCGGGGTGGGGAGGACGAGCAGTACTTC. Translated: CASSPRGGEDEQYF.

The chain couples TRBV2 to TRBJ1-4; the D gene is possibly TRBD1 (6 bases). CDR1 and CDR2 (germline): SNHLY, FYNNEI. Trimming removed 1 base from V and 7 bases from J, with 13 bases in between. The CDR3 is 15 residues long. The CDR3 nucleotides read TGTGCCAGCAGTGAAGAGCTGGGGGCAGGTGAAAAACTGTTTTTT. Protein sequence: CASSEELGAGEKLFF.

Written as DNA, the CDR3 is TGCGCCAGCAGCCTGACCTGGGGAGGGCGGGGGACTGAAGCTTTCTTT. This translates into CASSLTWGGRGTEAFF. V is TRBV4-3 and J is TRBJ1-1, with TRBD1 as a possible D gene (5 bases). Germline V gives CDR1 LGHNA, CDR2 YSLEER. V gave up 4 bases and J gave up 5 bases, with 20 bases separating them. CDR3 length equals 16 residues.

This clone has only a few counts. This rearrangement joins TRBV5-1 to TRBJ1-1, with D uncertain. Germline V gives CDR1 SGHRS, CDR2 YFSETQ. The V end was cut by 0 bases, the J end by 5 bases, with 11 bases between. The CDR3 covers 14 residues. The CDR3 reads CASSLDADLTEAFF. CDR3 DNA: TGCGCCAGCAGCTTGGACGCCGATCTAACTGAAGCTTTCTTT.

The chain couples TRBV2 to TRBJ1-4, with 8 nucleotides matching TRBD1. Germline CDR1 and CDR2: SNHLY and FYNNEI. The CDR3 runs to 12 residues. Germline trimming cut 6 bases from V and 8 bases from J; bases unmatched to any gene: 2. CDR3 loop: CASRDRDEKLFF. The CDR3 DNA sequence: TGTGCCAGCAGGGACAGGGACGAAAAACTGTTTTTT.

This clone came up once. The chain has TRBV19 and TRBJ2-3; 7 bases align to TRBD1. CDR1 is LNHDA, CDR2 SQIVND, per germline (reference sequence). The CDR3 spans 15 residues. Trimming took 5 bases from V and 1 from J; bases not matched to a gene: 6. CDR3 nucleotide sequence: TGTGCCAGTAGTCAAGGGACAGAGGGCACAGATACGCAGTATTTT. Protein sequence: CASSQGTEGTDTQYF.